In this sample, the clone carrying this T cell receptor (beta chain) turned up once. Alpha- and beta-chain coverage of first-strand cDNA came from TRAV- and TRBV-specific primers. Using a constant-region primer together with a V-primer adapter, TCRs were subjected to roughly 18 PCR cycles of amplification. TCRdb passed the reads through MiXCR, listing each CDR3 protein once. The repertoire includes approximately 7,200 distinct CDR3 sequences, 65% to 90% of them detected once, and roughly 6.2% sits in the top ten. The source of the sample is a study of low-dose radiotherapy and immunotherapy resistance in tumors. Study context: With cycle 1 day 1 as the start, patients took oral aspirin 300 mg daily for four cycles.

The CDR3 is 13 amino acids. The V gene's germline CDR1 is SGHAT and CDR2 FQNNGV. With V trimmed by 4 bases and J by 5 bases, 2 bases remained unmatched. The J gene is TRBJ2-5, the V gene TRBV11-2; 9 nucleotides align to TRBD1. This TCR was sampled from a human donor with advanced metastatic prostate, ovarian, gallbladder or colorectal cancer (not recorded which). This table probably holds off-target reads from a library built for another chain. For the CDR3, the DNA is TGTGCCAGCAGCTCCGACAGGGGGGAGACCCAGTACTTC. Its translation: CASSSDRGETQYF.